This record looks at one T cell receptor beta chain sequence and its context. No antigen is known for it. These data are taken from a study of T cells after yellow fever vaccination. General study results and limits: Abundant clonotypes from the bulk population could contaminate FACS-sorted repertoires.

TCRdb reprocessed the 5' RACE reads with MiXCR, giving one entry per CDR3 protein. This sample has some 340,000 distinct CDR3 sequences; over 3.5% occur once, and the top ten carry under 30%. V lost 4 bases to trimming and J lost 5 bases, with 6 bases between them. This CDR3 region has 12 residues. Germline lookup yields CDR1 SGHTA and CDR2 FQGNSA. This specimen consisted of PBMCs, obtained 5 days after the yellow fever booster vaccination. The receptor's source is a young man who received the YFV17D yellow fever vaccine. The chain links TRBV7-2 to TRBJ2-4, with D uncertain. CDR3 sequence reads: CASSSDQNIQYF. The CDR3 DNA reads as TGTGCCAGCAGCTCCGACCAAAACATTCAGTACTTC.